The present T cell receptor (beta chain) was sequenced within a study of CD8 T cells in Susac syndrome. Random hexamers primed reverse transcription of about 0.5 to 1 ug RNA. A single record per CDR3 protein comes from TCRdb applying MiXCR to the immunoSEQ multiplex PCR reads. The table has around 160,000 distinct CDR3 sequences, just under 95% seen once. Peripheral blood CD8+ and CD4+ T cells were profiled by TCR beta sequencing. The authors negatively isolated CD8+ and CD4+ T cells and FACS-enriched TEMRA cells. This receptor was obtained from a human donor in good health. The sample taken for sequencing was CD4+ T cells from PBMCs.

The CDR3 region has the DNA TGCAGCGTTGAAGTCCCGACCGCCTTCAGTCACACTGAAGCTTTCTTT. It is translated as CSVEVPTAFSHTEAFF. The chain combines TRBV29-1 with TRBJ1-1; D not certain. From germline, CDR1 is SQVTM and CDR2 ANQGSEA. This CDR3 has 16 residues. The germline V and J ends were trimmed by 1 base and 3 bases, with 18 bases remaining between them.